Following are 18 T cell receptor beta chains from one sample sequenced in a study of T cells in lung cancer brain metastases. Assay used: immunoSEQ multiplex PCR; TCRdb lists only in-frame clones, some missing. Found here are a few thousand clones, around 85% of them singletons; the top ten hold around 4%. The sequencing sample was made of tumor tissue from the primary lung tumor. These receptors came from a man between 70 and 80 years old with non-small cell lung cancer.

The V gene is TRBV7-8, the J gene TRBJ2-7; a possible D gene is TRBD2 (6 bases). V shed 4 bases and J shed 12 bases, with 16 bases lying between them. Germline CDR1 SGHVS, CDR2 FQNEAQ. This CDR3 is built from 12 residues. CDR3 protein: CASSWDSARVYF. CDR3 DNA: TGTGCCAGCAGCTGGGACTCAGCGCGGGTGTACTTC.

The genes are TRBV6-5 and TRBJ2-3; D possibly uses TRBD1 or TRBD2 (7 bases each). V lost 5 bases and J lost 5, with 17 bases in between. From germline, CDR1 is MNHEY and CDR2 SVGAGI. The CDR3 sequence is 15 residues long. The CDR3 here is CASSPQGGGGDTQYF. CDR3 nucleotides: TGTGCCAGCAGTCCCCAGGGGGGGGGCGGAGATACGCAGTATTTT.

Remarks on this clone: The junction departs from germline at one end; a sequencing error may be responsible. The V call is TRBV30, the J call TRBJ1-5; D possibly corresponds to TRBD1 (6 bases). Per the germline V gene, CDR1 is GTSNPN and CDR2 is SVGIG (reference sequence). This CDR3 contains 14 residues. CDR3 in DNA: TGTGCCTGGAGTGTAGGACAGCCCAATCAGCCTCAGCATTTT. Its translation: CAWSVGQPNQPQHF. Based on the CDR3 plus reference TRBV30 and TRBJ1-5, the full variable domain is SQTIHQWPATLVQPVGSPLSLECTVEGTSNPNLYWYRQAAGRGLQLLFYSVGIGQISSEVPQNLSASRPQDRQFILSSKKLLLSDSGFYLCAWSVGQPNQPQHFGDGTRLSIL.

V gene TRBV7-9 combines with J gene TRBJ1-1; 10 bases are shared with TRBD1. Looked up from germline, CDR1 is SEHNR and CDR2 is FQNEAQ (reference sequence). The CDR3 contains 16 residues. V lost 4 bases and J lost 1; bases outside the gene matches: 6. CDR3 nucleotide sequence: TGTGCCAGCAGCTCAACCGGGACAGGGGCGAACACTGAAGCTTTCTTT. Its translation: CASSSTGTGANTEAFF.

This chain connects TRBV18 to TRBJ2-3; no definite D call. This CDR3 is 14 amino acids long. V lost 3 bases, J lost 4 bases, and 11 bases lay in between. Germline V gene sequence: CDR1 KGHSH, CDR2 LQKENI. As DNA, the CDR3 is TGTGCCAGCTCACCGGAATCTGGGGCAGATACGCAGTATTTT. Protein: CASSPESGADTQYF.

The rearrangement links TRBV19 to TRBJ2-3, with D perhaps matching TRBD2 (5 bases). Germline V gene lookup returns CDR1 LNHDA and CDR2 SQIVND (reference sequence). This CDR3 contains 14 residues. V was pared by 3 bases and J by 1 base, with 8 bases between. The CDR3 spells CASSIGLGTDTQYF. CDR3 coding DNA: TGTGCCAGTAGTATTGGACTGGGCACAGATACGCAGTATTTT.

The J gene is TRBJ1-2, the V gene TRBV6-5; D call uncertain. Trimming removed 0 bases from V and 8 bases from J, with 10 bases in between. Germline V lookup: CDR1 MNHEY, CDR2 SVGAGI. The CDR3 runs 13 residues. The CDR3 spells CASSYSPRHGYTF. In DNA, the CDR3 is TGTGCCAGCAGTTACTCTCCCCGACACGGCTACACCTTC.

The chain employs TRBV18 and TRBJ2-3; 8 positions match TRBD2. The CDR3 is made up of 15 amino acids. After removal of 4 bases from V and 5 bases from J, the junction contained 8 bases not matched to a gene. Germline V CDR1 and CDR2: KGHSH, LQKENI. As DNA, the CDR3 is TGTGCCAGCTCACAGCTGACTAGCGCAAAAGATACGCAGTATTTT. Amino acid sequence: CASSQLTSAKDTQYF.

The chain recombines TRBV2 with TRBJ2-3; no clear D. There are 12 residues in the CDR3. Germline V lookup: CDR1 SNHLY, CDR2 FYNNEI. Trimming took off 6 bases at V and 5 bases at J, with 9 bases between the two ends. The CDR3 protein is CASRRWEDTQYF. The CDR3 DNA sequence: TGTGCCAGCAGAAGGTGGGAAGATACGCAGTATTTT.

The chain is built from TRBV7-9 and TRBJ2-1, with unresolved D. CDR1 and CDR2 from the germline V gene are SEHNR and FQNEAQ (reference sequence). The CDR3 is 14 residues long. Trimming stripped 5 bases from V and 3 bases from J, with 11 bases between. The CDR3 region is CASSPGLVYNEQFF. The DNA for the CDR3 is TGTGCCAGCAGCCCCGGTCTCGTCTACAATGAGCAGTTCTTC.

The rearrangement links TRBV14 to TRBJ2-7; D unclear. There are 15 residues in the CDR3. Trimming shortened V by 3 bases and J by 0 bases, and 12 bases separated the two germline ends. CDR1 and CDR2 from the germline V gene are SGHDN and FVKESK. CDR3 residues: CASSHSAEYSYEQYF. CDR3 in DNA: TGTGCCAGCAGCCACTCTGCGGAATACTCCTACGAGCAGTACTTC.

This clone has more than one count but fewer than ten. CDR3 loop: CSVGEYAGNSGNTIYF. CDR3 nucleotides: TGCAGCGTTGGGGAATATGCGGGGAACTCTGGAAACACCATATATTTT. V is TRBV29-1 and J is TRBJ1-3; no clear D gene. The CDR3 has 16 residues. Germline lookup yields CDR1 SQVTM and CDR2 ANQGSEA. Trimming removed 4 bases at V and 0 bases at J, with 16 bases between. Full variable domain (missing parts from reference TRBV29-1 and TRBJ1-3): SAVISQKPSRDICQRGTSLTIQCQVDSQVTMMFWYRQQPGQSLTLIATANQGSEATYESGFVIDKFPISRPNLTFSTLTVSNMSPEDSSIYLCSVGEYAGNSGNTIYFGEGSWLTVV.

This clone was seen just once. The rearrangement links TRBV11-2 to TRBJ2-7, with a weak D call TRBD1 (6 bases). The CDR3 covers 15 residues. Germline loops: CDR1 SGHAT, CDR2 FQNNGV. V was pared by 3 bases and J by 3 bases, with 15 bases between. CDR3 nucleotide sequence: TGTGCCAGCAGCTTCAATCCGGGACACAACTACGAGCAGTACTTC. Translated, it gives CASSFNPGHNYEQYF.

The chain combines TRBV14 with TRBJ2-3, with D unclear. The CDR3 spans 13 residues. V gave up 6 bases and J gave up 4 bases, with 11 bases separating them. The germline CDR1 and CDR2 sequences are SGHDN and FVKESK. The CDR3 loop reads CASSSFQADTQYF. The CDR3 DNA sequence: TGTGCCAGCAGTTCCTTCCAGGCAGATACGCAGTATTTT.

The rearrangement uses TRBV2 and TRBJ1-1; D call uncertain. Per germline, CDR1 SNHLY and CDR2 FYNNEI. V lost 2 bases, J lost 4 bases, and 11 bases lay in between. CDR3 length: 14 amino acids. In DNA form, the CDR3 reads TGTGCCAGCAGTGAACTTCAGAGTCTCACTGAAGCTTTCTTT. Residues: CASSELQSLTEAFF. The variable domain in full, with the rest retrieved from reference TRBV2 and TRBJ1-1, is EPEVTQTPSHQVTQMGQEVILRCVPISNHLYFYWYRQILGQKVEFLVSFYNNEISEKSEIFDDQFSVERPDGSNFTLKIRSTKLEDSAMYFCASSELQSLTEAFFGQGTRLTVV.

This clone was seen just once. The CDR3 loop reads CASSRDRVGQFF. The CDR3, as DNA: TGTGCCAGCAGCCGTGACAGGGTTGGGCAGTTCTTC. V and J are TRBV11-2 and TRBJ2-1, with TRBD1 matching over 7 bases. The CDR3 contains 12 residues. Trimming took 5 bases from V and 12 from J; bases not matched to a gene: 7. Germline assignment: CDR1 SGHAT and CDR2 FQNNGV.

In the case of this clone: The DNA is left out, because the CDR3 cannot be placed on it with certainty; the CDR3 is given as TCRdb lists it. The chain employs TRBV21-1 and TRBJ1-6. TRBV21-1 is a known pseudogene. The CDR3 has 12 amino acids, counting both end residues. The CDR3 is CASSILVRSLHF.

The rearrangement links TRBV2 to TRBJ2-7, with D perhaps assigned TRBD1 or TRBD2 (5 bases each). From germline, CDR1 is SNHLY and CDR2 FYNNEI. The CDR3 contains 13 residues. Trimming took 3 bases from V and 6 from J, leaving 12 bases between them. CDR3: CASSDVGGGEQYF. The CDR3 DNA reads as TGTGCCAGCAGTGACGTTGGGGGTGGCGAGCAGTACTTC.